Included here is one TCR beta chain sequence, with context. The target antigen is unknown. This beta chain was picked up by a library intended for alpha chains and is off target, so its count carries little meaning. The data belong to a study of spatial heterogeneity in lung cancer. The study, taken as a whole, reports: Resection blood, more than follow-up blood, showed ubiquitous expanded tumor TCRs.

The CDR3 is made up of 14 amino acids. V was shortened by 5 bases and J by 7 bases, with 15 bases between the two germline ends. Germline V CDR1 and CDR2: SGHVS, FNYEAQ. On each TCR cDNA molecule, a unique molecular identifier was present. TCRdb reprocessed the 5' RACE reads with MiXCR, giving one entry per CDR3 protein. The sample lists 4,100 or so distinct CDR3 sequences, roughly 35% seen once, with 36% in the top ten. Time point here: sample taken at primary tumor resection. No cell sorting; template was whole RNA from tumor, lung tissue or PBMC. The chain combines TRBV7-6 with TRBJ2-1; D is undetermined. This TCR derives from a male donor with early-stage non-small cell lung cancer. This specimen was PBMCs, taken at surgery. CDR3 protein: CASSPEPSHNEQFF. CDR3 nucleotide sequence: TGTGCCAGCAGCCCTGAACCTTCACATAATGAGCAGTTCTTC.